The 18 T cell receptor beta chains presented below share a single source sample, sequenced in a study of T-cell reconstitution after alpha-beta-depleted transplantation in children listed by TCRdb under 2016. Per the publication, the treatment or condition label means: allogeneic hematopoietic cell transplantation with graft depleted of TCRalphabeta T cells and CD19 B cells. Preparation of the library involved PCR. Sequencer: Illumina HiSeq 2500. To normalize quantification of the TCRbeta repertoire, the TCR libraries were built with molecular barcoding that relied on unique molecular identifiers. Starting from the raw public reads, TCRdb applied fastp trimming at Q25, assembled clones with MiXCR and retained in-frame beta chains. Rows merge per CDR3 protein into single entries with the most common DNA and genes. The sample data list roughly 200,000 distinct CDR3 sequences, and approximately 8.4% of these were observed just once. The ten largest account for 35% of the sample.

This specimen consisted of PBMCs, mostly from graft donor cells, obtained 360 days after TCRalphabeta/CD19-depleted stem cell transplant. The receptors here all came from a male patient between 2 and 15 years old who had a stem cell transplant for acute myeloid leukemia, so the T cells may come from the graft donor.

This clonotype was seen many times. The CDR3 loop is CASSPLDRGLTGELFF. CDR3 nucleotides: TGTGCCAGCAGCCCTCTGGACAGGGGGCTAACCGGGGAGCTGTTTTTT. This chain joins TRBV5-6 and TRBJ2-2; 11 bases line up with TRBD1. V lost 4 bases to trimming and J lost 5 bases; unmatched junction nucleotides: 7. CDR1 is SGHDT and CDR2 is YYEEEE in the germline V gene. The CDR3 runs to 16 residues.

The table lists this clonotype with many counts. The CDR3 DNA sequence: TGTGCCAGCAGCCAAGAAAGGGAAGGGGAGCTGTTTTTT. Residues: CASSQEREGELFF. The chain is built from TRBV4-2 and TRBJ2-2; D remains unclear. V was cut by 0 bases and J by 8 bases, with 7 bases left in between. Germline loops: CDR1 LGHNA, CDR2 YNFKEQ. This CDR3 region has 13 residues.

CDR3 protein: CASSPGSERDGETQYF. As DNA, the CDR3 is TGTGCCAGCAGCCCAGGTAGTGAGCGGGATGGAGAGACCCAGTACTTC. V is TRBV11-2 and J is TRBJ2-5, with 7 positions matching TRBD2. Germline values: CDR1 SGHAT, CDR2 FQNNGV. The V and J ends lost 5 bases and 4 bases, in that order; junction bases with no gene match: 13. CDR3 length: 16 residues.

This clonotype was detected ten times or more. The genes are TRBV7-2 and TRBJ2-1; 11 bases align to TRBD2. Trimming cost V 6 bases and J 4 bases; bases outside gene matches: 11. Germline CDR1 and CDR2: SGHTA and FQGNSA. This CDR3 has 17 amino acids. The CDR3 reads CASRELAGVGGYNEQFF. The CDR3 DNA is TGTGCCAGCAGAGAACTAGCGGGAGTCGGGGGATACAATGAGCAGTTCTTC.

On this clonotype: A read error may account for a junction end that differs from germline. V and J are TRBV7-7 and TRBJ2-1; 7 positions match TRBD2. The CDR3 is made up of 15 amino acids. From germline, CDR1 is SSHAT and CDR2 FNYEAQ (reference sequence). The DNA for the CDR3 is TGTGCTAGCAGCCATGGACTAGTAAGCTACAATGAGCAGTTCTTC. As protein: CASSHGLVSYNEQFF.

This clonotype was seen many times. V is TRBV6-5 and J is TRBJ1-2; D remains ambiguous. CDR3 length: 12 residues. Trimming removed 7 bases from V and 6 bases from J, with 12 bases in between. Germline CDR1 MNHEY, CDR2 SVGAGI. CDR3 sequence: CASISGIHGYTF. The CDR3 DNA reads as TGTGCCAGCATATCCGGGATCCATGGCTACACCTTC.

This clonotype was detected ten times or more. The chain uses TRBV12-3 or TRBV12-4 and TRBJ2-5; 9 nucleotides line up with TRBD2. Trimming took 1 base from V and 5 from J; bases not matched to a gene: 8. The CDR3 runs to 16 residues. The CDR3 DNA sequence: TGTGCCAGCAGTTTAGGAGGGGCTAGCGGGATGGAGACCCAGTACTTC. It is translated as CASSLGGASGMETQYF.

The chain combines TRBV20-1 with TRBJ1-1; D perhaps matches TRBD1 (5 bases). Between the trimmed V and J ends, which lost 5 bases and 5 bases, there was a span of 15 bases. CDR3 length: 13 residues. Germline V gene sequence: CDR1 DFQATT, CDR2 SNEGSKA (reference sequence). DNA of the CDR3: TGCAGTGCTCAGGACAATTGGGGGACTGAAGCTTTCTTT. It translates to CSAQDNWGTEAFF.

This clonotype was observed many times. The chain is built from TRBV5-1 and TRBJ2-1; 7 nucleotides line up with TRBD2. CDR1 is SGHRS and CDR2 is YFSETQ in the germline V gene. CDR3 length: 14 residues. J lost 7 bases, V lost 5 bases, and 9 bases had no gene match. CDR3 sequence (DNA): TGCGCCAGCAGGTGGTATGGACTAGGAAATGAGCAGTTCTTC. Translated: CASRWYGLGNEQFF.

This clonotype has ten or more counts. V and J are TRBV5-1 and TRBJ2-1; D uncertain. Germline CDR1 is SGHRS and CDR2 is YFSETQ. CDR3 length: 15 residues. V gave up 0 bases and J gave up 0 bases, with 7 bases separating them. CDR3 region: CASSLAESSYNEQFF. The CDR3 DNA follows: TGCGCCAGCAGCTTGGCCGAGAGCTCCTACAATGAGCAGTTCTTC.

This clonotype was recorded many times. This chain links TRBV20-1 with TRBJ2-3; D is possibly TRBD2 (5 bases). Germline V lookup: CDR1 DFQATT, CDR2 SNEGSKA (reference sequence). The CDR3 spans 14 residues. Trimming cost V 0 bases and J 6 bases, with 13 bases left between them. CDR3 sequence: CSARDYTSYDTQYF. The CDR3 bases are TGCAGTGCTAGAGATTACACTAGTTATGATACGCAGTATTTT.

The J gene is TRBJ2-7, the V gene TRBV7-8, with TRBD1 identical over 8 bases. The V and J ends lost 5 bases and 1 base, in that order; junction bases with no gene match: 10. The V gene's germline CDR1 is SGHVS and CDR2 FQNEAQ. The CDR3 extends over 16 amino acids. The CDR3 region has the DNA TGTGCCAGCAGCCTAGGCAGACAGGGGCCGTCCTACGAGCAGTACTTC. It is translated as CASSLGRQGPSYEQYF.

Comments on this clonotype: This clone may be a read error of a much larger clone one base away. V usage is TRBV9 and J usage is TRBJ1-1, with a tentative D call TRBD1 (5 bases). The CDR3 consists of 13 residues. Germline CDR1 SGDLS, CDR2 YYNGEE. V was shortened by 0 bases and J by 3 bases, with 6 bases between the two germline ends. The CDR3, as DNA: TGTGCCAGCAGCGTAGGGGGGTACACTGAAGCTTTCTTT. Protein product: CASSVGGYTEAFF.

This clonotype has ten or more counts. The rearrangement uses TRBV12-3 or TRBV12-4 and TRBJ2-1; 9 bases are a match to TRBD2. This CDR3 region has 15 residues. With 6 bases clipped from V and 4 bases from J, the junction kept 7 bases outside the gene matches. The CDR3 region is CASSPGTSFYNEQFF. CDR3 in DNA: TGTGCCAGCAGCCCCGGGACTAGCTTTTACAATGAGCAGTTCTTC.

This chain links TRBV18 with TRBJ2-4; weak D call: TRBD2 (5 bases). Germline CDR1 KGHSH, CDR2 LQKENI. CDR3 length: 14 amino acids. Between the trimmed V and J ends, which lost 7 bases and 0 bases, there was a span of 10 bases. In DNA, the CDR3 is TGTGCCAGCTTCCGGGATTTAGCCAAAAACATTCAGTACTTC. Translating gives CASFRDLAKNIQYF.

This chain joins TRBV6-2 or TRBV6-3 and TRBJ2-5, with D perhaps assigned TRBD1 or TRBD2 (5 bases each). Germline V gene data show CDR1 as MNHEY and CDR2 as SVGEGT. Trimming left V 4 bases short and J 3 bases short, with 15 bases between. This CDR3 spans 15 amino acids. The CDR3 here is CASSSLWGRKETQYF. The CDR3 DNA reads TGTGCCAGCAGTTCCCTTTGGGGGAGAAAAGAGACCCAGTACTTC.

This chain connects TRBV29-1 to TRBJ2-4; D remains ambiguous. Germline CDR1 SQVTM, CDR2 ANQGSEA. The ends were cut back, 2 bases at V and 0 bases at J, with 8 bases in the middle. This CDR3 is 14 amino acids long. CDR3 DNA sequence: TGCAGCGTTGAATCTACTCTAGCCAAAAACATTCAGTACTTC. Encoded protein: CSVESTLAKNIQYF.

This clonotype was counted between two and nine times. The rearrangement links TRBV27 to TRBJ2-7; TRBD2 matches 14 bases. The CDR3 runs 16 residues. V shed 4 bases, J shed 3 bases, and the junction held 5 bases outside the gene matches. Looked up from germline, CDR1 is MNHEY and CDR2 is SMNVEV (reference sequence). CDR3 amino acids: CASSSTGTSGSYEQYF. The CDR3 DNA follows: TGTGCCAGCAGTTCGACCGGGACTAGCGGGAGCTACGAGCAGTACTTC.